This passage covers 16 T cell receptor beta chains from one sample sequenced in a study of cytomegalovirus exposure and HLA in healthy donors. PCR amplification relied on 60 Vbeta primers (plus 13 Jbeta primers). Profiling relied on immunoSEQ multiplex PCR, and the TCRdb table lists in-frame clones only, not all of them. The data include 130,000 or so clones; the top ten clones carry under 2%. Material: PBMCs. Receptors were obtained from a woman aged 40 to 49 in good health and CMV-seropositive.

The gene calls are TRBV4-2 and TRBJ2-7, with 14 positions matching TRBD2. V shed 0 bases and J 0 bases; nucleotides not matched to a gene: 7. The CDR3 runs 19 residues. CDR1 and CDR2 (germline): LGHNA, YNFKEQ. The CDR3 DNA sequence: TGTGCCAGCAGCCAAGATCTGGGGACTAGCGGGGGAAGCTCCTACGAGCAGTACTTC. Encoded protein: CASSQDLGTSGGSSYEQYF.

The CDR3 DNA is TGTGCCAGCAGTGAAGCTTGGGGGGGGTCCTACGAGCAGTACTTC. It is translated as CASSEAWGGSYEQYF. The chain carries TRBV6-1 and TRBJ2-7; TRBD2 matches 7 bases. The CDR3 runs 15 residues. V was clipped by 0 bases and J by 1 base; unmatched bases: 3. Germline CDR1 reads MNHNS; CDR2 reads SASEGT.

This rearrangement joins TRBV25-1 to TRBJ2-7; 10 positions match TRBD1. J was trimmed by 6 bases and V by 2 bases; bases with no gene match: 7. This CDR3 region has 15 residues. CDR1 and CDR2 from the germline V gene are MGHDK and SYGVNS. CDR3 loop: CASSERGQGIREQYF. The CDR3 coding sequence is TGTGCCAGCAGTGAACGGGGACAGGGGATACGCGAGCAGTACTTC.

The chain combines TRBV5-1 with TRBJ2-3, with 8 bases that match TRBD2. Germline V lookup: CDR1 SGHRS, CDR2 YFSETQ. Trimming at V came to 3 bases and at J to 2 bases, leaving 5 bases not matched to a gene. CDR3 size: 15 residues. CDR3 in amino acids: CASSSIAGSTDTQYF. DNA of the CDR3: TGCGCCAGCAGCTCCATAGCGGGATCCACAGATACGCAGTATTTT.

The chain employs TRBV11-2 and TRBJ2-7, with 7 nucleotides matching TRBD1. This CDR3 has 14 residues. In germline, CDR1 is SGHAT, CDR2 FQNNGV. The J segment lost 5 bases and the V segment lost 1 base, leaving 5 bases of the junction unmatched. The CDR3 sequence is CASSLVDGTDEQYF. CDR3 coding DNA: TGTGCCAGCAGCTTAGTGGATGGGACAGACGAGCAGTACTTC. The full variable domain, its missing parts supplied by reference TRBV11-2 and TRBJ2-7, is EAGVAQSPRYKIIEKRQSVAFWCNPISGHATLYWYQQILGQGPKLLIQFQNNGVVDDSQLPKDRFSAERLKGVDSTLKIQPAKLEDSAVYLCASSLVDGTDEQYFGPGTRLTVT.

CDR3: CASSVGGLGGEQFF. Here the CDR3 DNA reads TGTGCCAGCAGCGTAGGTGGACTAGGGGGTGAGCAGTTCTTC. The chain employs TRBV9 and TRBJ2-1; possibly TRBD2 for D (7 bases). Trimming left V 0 bases short and J 9 bases short, with 13 bases between. Per germline, CDR1 SGDLS and CDR2 YYNGEE. CDR3 length equals 14 residues.

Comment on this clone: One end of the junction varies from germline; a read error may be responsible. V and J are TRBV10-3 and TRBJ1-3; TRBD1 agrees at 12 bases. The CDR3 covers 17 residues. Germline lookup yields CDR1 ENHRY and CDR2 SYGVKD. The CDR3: CAVSARGTGGAGNTIYF. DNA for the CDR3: TGTGCCGTCAGTGCACGGGGGACAGGGGGCGCTGGAAACACCATATATTTT.

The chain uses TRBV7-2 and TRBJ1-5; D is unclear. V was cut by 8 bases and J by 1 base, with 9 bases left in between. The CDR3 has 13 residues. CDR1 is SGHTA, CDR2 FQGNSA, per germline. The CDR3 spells CASSGVSNQPQHF. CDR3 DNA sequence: TGTGCCAGCTCGGGTGTGAGCAATCAGCCCCAGCATTTT.

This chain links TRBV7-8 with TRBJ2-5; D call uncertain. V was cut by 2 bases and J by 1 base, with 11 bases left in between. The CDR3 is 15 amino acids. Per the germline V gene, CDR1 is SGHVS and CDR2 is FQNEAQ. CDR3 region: CASSLHGGPQETQYF. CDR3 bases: TGTGCCAGCAGCTTACATGGCGGCCCCCAAGAGACCCAGTACTTC.

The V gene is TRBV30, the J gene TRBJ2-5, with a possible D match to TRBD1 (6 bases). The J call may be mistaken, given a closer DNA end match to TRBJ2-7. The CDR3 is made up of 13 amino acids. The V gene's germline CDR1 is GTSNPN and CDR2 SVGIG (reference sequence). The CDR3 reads CAWSVNRDYEQYF. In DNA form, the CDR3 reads TGTGCCTGGAGTGTGAACAGGGACTACGAGCAGTACTTC.

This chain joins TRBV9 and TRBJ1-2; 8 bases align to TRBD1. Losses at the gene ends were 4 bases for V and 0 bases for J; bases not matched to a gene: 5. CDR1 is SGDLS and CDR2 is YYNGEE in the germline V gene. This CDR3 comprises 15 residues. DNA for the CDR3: TGTGCCAGCAGCCATACGGGACAGGCTAACTATGGCTACACCTTC. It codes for CASSHTGQANYGYTF.

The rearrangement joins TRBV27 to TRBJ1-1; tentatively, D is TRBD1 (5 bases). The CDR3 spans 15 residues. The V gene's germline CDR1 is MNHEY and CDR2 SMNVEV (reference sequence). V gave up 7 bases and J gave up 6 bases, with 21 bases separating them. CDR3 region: CASTTWGGRSAEAFF. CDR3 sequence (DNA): TGTGCCAGCACCACTTGGGGGGGACGTAGCGCTGAAGCTTTCTTT.

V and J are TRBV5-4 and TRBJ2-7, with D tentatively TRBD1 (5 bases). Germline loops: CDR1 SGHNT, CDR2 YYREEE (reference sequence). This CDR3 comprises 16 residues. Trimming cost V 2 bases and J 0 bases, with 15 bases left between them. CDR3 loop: CASSFDPRASSYEQYF. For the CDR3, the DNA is TGTGCCAGCAGCTTTGATCCCAGGGCCAGCTCCTACGAGCAGTACTTC.

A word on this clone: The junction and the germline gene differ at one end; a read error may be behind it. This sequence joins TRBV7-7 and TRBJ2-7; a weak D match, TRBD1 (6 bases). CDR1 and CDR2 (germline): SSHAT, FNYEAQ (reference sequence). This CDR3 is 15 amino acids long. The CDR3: CASSPGAFSSYEQYF. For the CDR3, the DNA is TGTGCTAGCAGCCCAGGGGCTTTCAGCTCCTACGAGCAGTACTTC. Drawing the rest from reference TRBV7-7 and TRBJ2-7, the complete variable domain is GAGVSQSPRYKVTKRGQDVTLRCDPISSHATLYWYQQALGQGPEFLTYFNYEAQPDKSGLPSDRFSAERPEGSISTLTIQRTEQRDSAMYRCASSPGAFSSYEQYFGPGTRLTVT.

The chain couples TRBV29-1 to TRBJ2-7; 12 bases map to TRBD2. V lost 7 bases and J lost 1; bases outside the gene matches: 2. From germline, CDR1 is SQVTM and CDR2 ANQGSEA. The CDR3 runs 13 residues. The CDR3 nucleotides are TGCAGCGCCGGGACTAGCGGGTCCTACGAGCAGTACTTC. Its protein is CSAGTSGSYEQYF.

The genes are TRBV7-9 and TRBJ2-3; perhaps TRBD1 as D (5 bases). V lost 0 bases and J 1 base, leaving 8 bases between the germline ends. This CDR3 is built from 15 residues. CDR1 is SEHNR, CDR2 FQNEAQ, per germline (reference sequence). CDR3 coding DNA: TGTGCCAGCAGCTTAGCACAGGTTCGCACAGATACGCAGTATTTT. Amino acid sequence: CASSLAQVRTDTQYF. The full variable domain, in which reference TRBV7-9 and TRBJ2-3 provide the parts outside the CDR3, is DTGVSQNPRHKITKRGQNVTFRCDPISEHNRLYWYRQTLGQGPEFLTYFQNEAQLEKSRLLSDRFSAERPKGSFSTLEIQRTEQGDSAMYLCASSLAQVRTDTQYFGPGTRLTVL.